This T cell receptor beta chain was retrieved from a study of shared clonotypes between healthy human individuals. Study-wide context: The donors, two women and three men, were aged 18 to 49. CD4 naive and memory got three plates each, CD8 naive two, CD8 memory one.

Assay: immunoSEQ multiplex PCR; the TCRdb copy retains only in-frame clones and omits some. The repertoire holds fewer than 800,000 clones, with 92% as singletons. Findings of the study overall: Despite large depth, rarefaction showed incomplete sorted-subset sequencing. The study generally estimated greater richness for naive than memory subsets.

The V and J ends lost 8 bases and 3 bases, in that order; junction bases with no gene match: 9. Germline values: CDR1 MNHNS, CDR2 SASEGT. The CDR3 extends over 15 amino acids. As regards this clone: Its target is not known.

CD45RO-negative, CCR7-selected cells formed the naive CD8 fraction, which excluded terminally differentiated effector memory CD45RA+ cells. Material for sequencing was naive CD8+ T cells sorted from blood. This chain links TRBV6-1 with TRBJ2-3; 9 bases map to TRBD2. The source of this sequence is a man aged 25 to 40 in good health. The CDR3 protein is CASPRGGRGTDTQYF. In nucleotides, the CDR3 is TGTGCCAGCCCGCGTGGCGGGAGGGGGACAGATACGCAGTATTTT.